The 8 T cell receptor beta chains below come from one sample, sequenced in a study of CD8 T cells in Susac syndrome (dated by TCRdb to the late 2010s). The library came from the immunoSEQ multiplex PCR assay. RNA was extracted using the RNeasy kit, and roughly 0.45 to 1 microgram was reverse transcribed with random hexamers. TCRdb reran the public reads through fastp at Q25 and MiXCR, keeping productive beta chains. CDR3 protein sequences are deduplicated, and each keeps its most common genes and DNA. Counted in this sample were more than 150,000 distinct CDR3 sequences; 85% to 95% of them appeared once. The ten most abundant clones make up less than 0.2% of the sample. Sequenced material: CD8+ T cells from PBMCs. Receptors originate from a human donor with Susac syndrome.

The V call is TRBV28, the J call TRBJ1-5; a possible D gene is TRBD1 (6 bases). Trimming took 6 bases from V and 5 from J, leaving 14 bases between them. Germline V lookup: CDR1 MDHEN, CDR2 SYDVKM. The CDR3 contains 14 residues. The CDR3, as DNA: TGTGCCAGCAGCTTAGGGGGTTCGCATCAGCCCCAGCATTTT. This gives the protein CASSLGGSHQPQHF.

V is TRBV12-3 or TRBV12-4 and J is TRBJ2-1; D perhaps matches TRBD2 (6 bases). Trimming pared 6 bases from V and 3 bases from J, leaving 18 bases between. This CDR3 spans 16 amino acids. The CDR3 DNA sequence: TGTGCCAGCAGACGGTGGGACTCGCCATACTACAATGAGCAGTTCTTC. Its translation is CASRRWDSPYYNEQFF.

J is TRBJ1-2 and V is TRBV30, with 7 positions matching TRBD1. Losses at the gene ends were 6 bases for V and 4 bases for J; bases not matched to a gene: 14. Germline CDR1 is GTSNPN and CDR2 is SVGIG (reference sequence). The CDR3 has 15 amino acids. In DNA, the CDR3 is TGTGCCTGCTCCCGCTGGGACAGCGAAAGCTATGGCTACACCTTC. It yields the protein CACSRWDSESYGYTF.

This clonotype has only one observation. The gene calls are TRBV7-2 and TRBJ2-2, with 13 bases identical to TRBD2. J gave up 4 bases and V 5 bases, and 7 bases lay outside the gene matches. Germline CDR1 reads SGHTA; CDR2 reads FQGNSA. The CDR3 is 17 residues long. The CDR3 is CASSTKLAGGPTGELFF. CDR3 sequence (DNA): TGTGCCAGCAGCACGAAACTAGCGGGAGGGCCCACCGGGGAGCTGTTTTTT.

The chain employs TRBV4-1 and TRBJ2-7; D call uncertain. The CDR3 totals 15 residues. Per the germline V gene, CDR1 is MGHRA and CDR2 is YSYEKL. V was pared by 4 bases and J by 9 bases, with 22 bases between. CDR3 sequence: CASSPVPEEFIGQYF. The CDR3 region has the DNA TGCGCCAGCAGCCCGGTGCCTGAGGAGTTTATAGGGCAGTACTTC.

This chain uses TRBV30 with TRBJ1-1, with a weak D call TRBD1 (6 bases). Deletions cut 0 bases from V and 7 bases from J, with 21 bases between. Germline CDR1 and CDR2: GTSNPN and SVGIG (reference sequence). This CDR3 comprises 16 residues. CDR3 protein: CAWSVQTRKQGGEAFF. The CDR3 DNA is TGTGCCTGGAGTGTACAAACCAGGAAACAGGGAGGTGAAGCTTTCTTT.

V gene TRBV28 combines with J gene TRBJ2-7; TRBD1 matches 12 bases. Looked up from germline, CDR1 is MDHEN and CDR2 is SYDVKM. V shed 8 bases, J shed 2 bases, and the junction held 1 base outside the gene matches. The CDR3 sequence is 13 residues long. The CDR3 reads CASGTGGAYEQYF. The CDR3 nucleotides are TGTGCCAGCGGGACAGGGGGCGCCTACGAGCAGTACTTC.

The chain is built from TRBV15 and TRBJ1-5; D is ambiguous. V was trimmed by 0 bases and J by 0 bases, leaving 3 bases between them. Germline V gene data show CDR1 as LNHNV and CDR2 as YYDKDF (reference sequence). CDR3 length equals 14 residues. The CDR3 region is CATSRDNSNQPQHF. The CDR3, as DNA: TGTGCCACCAGCAGAGATAATAGCAATCAGCCCCAGCATTTT.